The sequence of this T cell receptor beta chain was determined in a study of T-cell reconstitution after alpha-beta-depleted transplantation in children. The germline V and J ends were trimmed by 7 bases and 1 base, with 8 bases remaining between them. The CDR3 extends over 11 amino acids. Germline V lookup: CDR1 DFQATT, CDR2 SNEGSKA (reference sequence). Unique molecular identifiers were incorporated during preparation of the TCRbeta library. TCRdb re-analysed the PCR reads in MiXCR, keeping a single row per CDR3 protein. The data contain fewer than 550,000 distinct CDR3 sequences, about 10% of them singletons. This clonotype has a handful of counts. What it binds is not known. Study conclusions and caveats: T-cell counts and diversity at one year post-transplant came mainly from newly produced T cells.

Sequencing used PBMCs, mostly from graft donor cells, obtained 180 days after TCRalphabeta/CD19-depleted stem cell transplant. This TCR was recovered from a female patient aged 2-10 years who had a stem cell transplant for aplastic anemia, so the T cells may come from the graft donor. The chain links TRBV20-1 to TRBJ2-7; the D is unclear. The CDR3 DNA is TGCAGTGGTCACCGATCCTACGAGCAGTACTTC. Translation gives CSGHRSYEQYF.